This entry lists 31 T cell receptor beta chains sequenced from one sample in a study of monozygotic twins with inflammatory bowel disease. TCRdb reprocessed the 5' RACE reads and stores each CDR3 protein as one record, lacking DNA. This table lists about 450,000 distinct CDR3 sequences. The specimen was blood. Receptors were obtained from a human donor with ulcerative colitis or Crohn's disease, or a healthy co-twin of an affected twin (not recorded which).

The CDR3 loop is CASLITTGEDGYTF. The V and J genes are TRBV27 and TRBJ1-2; checking the TCRdb D call of TRBD1 is not possible without DNA. The CDR3 consists of 14 residues. Germline V gene sequence: CDR1 MNHEY, CDR2 SMNVEV (reference sequence).

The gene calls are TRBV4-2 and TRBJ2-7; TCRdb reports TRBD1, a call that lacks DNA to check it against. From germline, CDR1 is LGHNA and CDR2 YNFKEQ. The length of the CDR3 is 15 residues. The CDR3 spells CASSQDALASYEQYF.

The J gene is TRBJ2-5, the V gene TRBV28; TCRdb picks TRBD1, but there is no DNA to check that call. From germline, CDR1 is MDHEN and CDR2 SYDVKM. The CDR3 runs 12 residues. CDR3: CTSNRGRGLAYF.

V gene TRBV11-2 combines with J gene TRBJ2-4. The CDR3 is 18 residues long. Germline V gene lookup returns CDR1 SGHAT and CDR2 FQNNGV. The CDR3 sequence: CASSLVFLTSSAKNIQYF. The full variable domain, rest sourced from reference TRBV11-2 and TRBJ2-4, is EAGVAQSPRYKIIEKRQSVAFWCNPISGHATLYWYQQILGQGPKLLIQFQNNGVVDDSQLPKDRFSAERLKGVDSTLKIQPAKLEDSAVYLCASSLVFLTSSAKNIQYFGAGTRLSVL.

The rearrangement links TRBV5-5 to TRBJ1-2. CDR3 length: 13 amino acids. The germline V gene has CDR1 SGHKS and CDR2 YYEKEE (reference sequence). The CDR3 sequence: CASRLTWSDGYTF.

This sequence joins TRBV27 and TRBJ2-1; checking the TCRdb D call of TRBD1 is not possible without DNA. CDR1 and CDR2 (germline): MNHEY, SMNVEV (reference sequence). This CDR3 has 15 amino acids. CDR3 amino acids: CASSSDRGAYNEQFF.

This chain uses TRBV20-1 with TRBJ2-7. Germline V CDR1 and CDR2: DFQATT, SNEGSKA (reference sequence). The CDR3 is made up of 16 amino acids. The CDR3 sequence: CSARSFRAGAAYEQYF.

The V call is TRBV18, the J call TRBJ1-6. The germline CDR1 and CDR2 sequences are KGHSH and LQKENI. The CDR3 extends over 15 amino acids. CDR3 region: CASSSFMAYNSPLHF.

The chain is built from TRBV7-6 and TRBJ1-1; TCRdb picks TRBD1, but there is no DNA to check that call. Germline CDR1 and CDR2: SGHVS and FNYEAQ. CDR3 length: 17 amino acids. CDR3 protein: CASSLAITGGGLTEAFF.

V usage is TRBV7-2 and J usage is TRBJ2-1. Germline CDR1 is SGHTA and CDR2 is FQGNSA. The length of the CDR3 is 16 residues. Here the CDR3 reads CASSLAGRGSYNEQFF.

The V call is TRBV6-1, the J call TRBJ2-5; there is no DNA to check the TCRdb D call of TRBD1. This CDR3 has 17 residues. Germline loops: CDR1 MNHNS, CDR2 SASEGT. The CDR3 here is CASDPTGGGKIQETQYF.

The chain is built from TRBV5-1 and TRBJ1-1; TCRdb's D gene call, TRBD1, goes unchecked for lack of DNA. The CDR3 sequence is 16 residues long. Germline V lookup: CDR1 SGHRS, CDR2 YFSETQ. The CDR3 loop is CASSSPGQGRGAEAFF. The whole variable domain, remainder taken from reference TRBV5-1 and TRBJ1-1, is KAGVTQTPRYLIKTRGQQVTLSCSPISGHRSVSWYQQTPGQGLQFLFEYFSETQRNKGNFPGRFSGRQFSNSRSEMNVSTLELGDSALYLCASSSPGQGRGAEAFFGQGTRLTVV.

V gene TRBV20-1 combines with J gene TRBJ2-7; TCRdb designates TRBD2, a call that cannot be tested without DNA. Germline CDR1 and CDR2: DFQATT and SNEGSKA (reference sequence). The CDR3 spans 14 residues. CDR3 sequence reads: CSAPNSGRKYEQYF.

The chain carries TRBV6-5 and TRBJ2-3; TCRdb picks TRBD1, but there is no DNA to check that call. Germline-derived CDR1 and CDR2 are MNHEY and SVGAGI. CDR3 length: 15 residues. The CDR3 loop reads CASSWGTGFTDTQYF.

Here the CDR3 reads CSASSGSGYNSPLHF. The J gene is TRBJ1-6, the V gene TRBV20-1. The germline CDR1 and CDR2 sequences are DFQATT and SNEGSKA (reference sequence). This CDR3 comprises 15 residues.

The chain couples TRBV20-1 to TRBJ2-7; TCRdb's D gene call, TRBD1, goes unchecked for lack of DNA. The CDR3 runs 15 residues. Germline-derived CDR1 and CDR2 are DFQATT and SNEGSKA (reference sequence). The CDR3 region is CSAADSASIPYEQYF.

CDR3 region: CASSYRDNNEQFF. This chain joins TRBV6-2 or TRBV6-3 and TRBJ2-1. CDR3 length: 13 amino acids. The germline gives CDR1 MNHEY, CDR2 SVGEGT.

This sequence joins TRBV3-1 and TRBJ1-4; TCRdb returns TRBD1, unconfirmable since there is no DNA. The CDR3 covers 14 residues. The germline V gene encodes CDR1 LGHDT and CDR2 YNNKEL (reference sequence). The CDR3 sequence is CASSQWDRDEKLFF.

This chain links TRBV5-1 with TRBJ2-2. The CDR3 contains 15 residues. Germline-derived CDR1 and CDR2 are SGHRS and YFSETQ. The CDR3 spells CASSPTPVNTGELFF. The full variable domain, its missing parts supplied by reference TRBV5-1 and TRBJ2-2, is KAGVTQTPRYLIKTRGQQVTLSCSPISGHRSVSWYQQTPGQGLQFLFEYFSETQRNKGNFPGRFSGRQFSNSRSEMNVSTLELGDSALYLCASSPTPVNTGELFFGEGSRLTVL.

This CDR3 is CASSIIRVRLNTEAFF. V and J are TRBV19 and TRBJ1-1; TCRdb's D gene call, TRBD1, goes unchecked for lack of DNA. Germline V gives CDR1 LNHDA, CDR2 SQIVND (reference sequence). CDR3 size: 16 residues.

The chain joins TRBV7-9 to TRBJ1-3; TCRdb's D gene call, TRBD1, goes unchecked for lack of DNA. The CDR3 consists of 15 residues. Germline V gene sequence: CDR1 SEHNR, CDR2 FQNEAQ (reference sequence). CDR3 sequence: CASSQAGAGGNTIYF.

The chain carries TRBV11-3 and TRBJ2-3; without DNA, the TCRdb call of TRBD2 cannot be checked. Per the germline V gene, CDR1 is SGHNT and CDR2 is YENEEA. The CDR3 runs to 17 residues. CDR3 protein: CASSLGAAGGPIDTQYF.

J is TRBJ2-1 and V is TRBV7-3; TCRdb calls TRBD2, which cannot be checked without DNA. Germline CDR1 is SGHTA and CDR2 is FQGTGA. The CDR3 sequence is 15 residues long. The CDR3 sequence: CASSYSGGFYNEQFF.

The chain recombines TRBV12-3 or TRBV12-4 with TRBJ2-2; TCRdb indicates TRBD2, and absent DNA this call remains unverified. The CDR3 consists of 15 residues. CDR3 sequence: CASSLWGDSTGELFF.

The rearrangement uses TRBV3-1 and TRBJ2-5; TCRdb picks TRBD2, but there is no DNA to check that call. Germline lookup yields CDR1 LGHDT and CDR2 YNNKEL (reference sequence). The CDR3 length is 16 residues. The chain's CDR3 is CASSHSQAGGTETQYF.

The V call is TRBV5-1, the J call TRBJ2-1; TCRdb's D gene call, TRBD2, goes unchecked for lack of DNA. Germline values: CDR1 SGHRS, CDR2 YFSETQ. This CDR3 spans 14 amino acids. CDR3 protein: CASSASSGTMTQFF. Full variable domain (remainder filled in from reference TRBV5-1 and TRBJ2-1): KAGVTQTPRYLIKTRGQQVTLSCSPISGHRSVSWYQQTPGQGLQFLFEYFSETQRNKGNFPGRFSGRQFSNSRSEMNVSTLELGDSALYLCASSASSGTMTQFFGPGTRLTVL.

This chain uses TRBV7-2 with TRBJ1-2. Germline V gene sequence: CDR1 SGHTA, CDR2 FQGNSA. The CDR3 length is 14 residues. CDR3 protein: CASSQQLTTYGYTF.

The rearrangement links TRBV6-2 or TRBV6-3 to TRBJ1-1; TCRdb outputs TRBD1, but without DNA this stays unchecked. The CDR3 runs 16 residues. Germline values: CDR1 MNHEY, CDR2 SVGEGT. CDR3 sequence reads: CASSYGQTIMNTEAFF.

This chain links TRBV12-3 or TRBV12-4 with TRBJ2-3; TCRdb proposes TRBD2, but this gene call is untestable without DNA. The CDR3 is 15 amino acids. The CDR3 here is CASTRGTLSTDTQYF.

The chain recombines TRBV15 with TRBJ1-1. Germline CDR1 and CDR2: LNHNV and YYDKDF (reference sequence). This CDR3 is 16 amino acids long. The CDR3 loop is CATSRDWTALNTEAFF.

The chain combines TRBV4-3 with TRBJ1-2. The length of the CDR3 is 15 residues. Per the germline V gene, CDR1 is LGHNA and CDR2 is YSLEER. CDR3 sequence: CASSQDPGTRYGYTF.